A selection of T cell receptor beta chains follows, all from one sample in a study of CD8 T cells in Susac syndrome. Each CDR3 protein is one row after TCRdb ran MiXCR on the immunoSEQ multiplex PCR reads. The data contain about 120,000 distinct CDR3 sequences, 90% to 95% of them singletons. Sequences were obtained from CD8+ T cells from PBMCs. These receptors came from a human donor with Susac syndrome. The CDR3 runs from the conserved cysteine through the conserved F or W. Each record gives: V gene, clone size, D gene, J gene, CDR3 DNA, CDR3 protein. The D gene is left open where the match is weak. The listing skips clone size in some rows; elsewhere it reads once, few, many or a size class.

v_gene: TRBV30
abundance: .
d_gene: .
j_gene: TRBJ1-4
CDR3nt: TGTGCCTGGGGGGCGGGGGAAAAACTGTTTTTT
CDR3aa: CAWGAGEKLFF

v_gene: TRBV28
abundance: .
d_gene: .
j_gene: TRBJ2-4
CDR3nt: TGTGCCAGCAGTTCGGACACCGAAAACATTCAGTACTTC
CDR3aa: CASSSDTENIQYF

v_gene: TRBV6-4
abundance: .
d_gene: .
j_gene: TRBJ2-1
CDR3nt: TGTGCCAGCAGTGACAGGGAAAGTGAGCAGTTCTTC
CDR3aa: CASSDRESEQFF

v_gene: TRBV3-1
abundance: .
d_gene: TRBD1
j_gene: TRBJ1-2
CDR3nt: TGTGCCAGCAGCCAAAGAGACAGGGGGCTGGGCTACACCTTC
CDR3aa: CASSQRDRGLGYTF

v_gene: TRBV7-2
abundance: .
d_gene: .
j_gene: TRBJ1-2
CDR3nt: TGTGCCAGCAGCTTAATTGGCGGGATGGGCTATGGCTACACCTTC
CDR3aa: CASSLIGGMGYGYTF

v_gene: TRBV28
abundance: .
d_gene: TRBD1
j_gene: TRBJ2-7
CDR3nt: TGTGCCAGCAGTTTTTCCGGGACAGGATACGAGCAGTACTTC
CDR3aa: CASSFSGTGYEQYF

v_gene: TRBV4-1
abundance: .
d_gene: .
j_gene: TRBJ2-1
CDR3nt: TGCGCCAGCAGCCAGATCCGACTATCTCCCTACAATGAGCAGTTCTTC
CDR3aa: CASSQIRLSPYNEQFF

v_gene: TRBV4-2
abundance: .
d_gene: .
j_gene: TRBJ1-5
CDR3nt: TGTGCCAGCAGCCCCTACTTAGGAGGCAATCAGCCCCAGCATTTT
CDR3aa: CASSPYLGGNQPQHF

v_gene: TRBV20-1
abundance: .
d_gene: TRBD1
j_gene: TRBJ2-1
CDR3nt: TGCAGTGCCCCGACAGGGAATGAGCAGTTCTTC
CDR3aa: CSAPTGNEQFF

v_gene: TRBV16
abundance: .
d_gene: .
j_gene: TRBJ1-2
CDR3nt: TGTGCCAGCAGCCAAAGGATCGGTGGTGGCTACACCTTC
CDR3aa: CASSQRIGGGYTF

v_gene: TRBV7-8
abundance: .
d_gene: .
j_gene: TRBJ2-5
CDR3nt: TGTGCCAGCAGCTTACGACCTTATTGGGAGCTAACGGAGACCCAGTACTTC
CDR3aa: CASSLRPYWELTETQYF

v_gene: TRBV4-2
abundance: .
d_gene: .
j_gene: TRBJ2-2
CDR3nt: TGTGCCAGCAGCCAAGATCCCGGGGAGCTGTTTTTT
CDR3aa: CASSQDPGELFF

v_gene: TRBV7-9
abundance: once
d_gene: TRBD2
j_gene: TRBJ2-1
CDR3nt: TGTGCCAGCAGCTCGGGACTAGTGGAGGGGGAGCAGTTCTTC
CDR3aa: CASSSGLVEGEQFF

v_gene: TRBV7-2
abundance: .
d_gene: .
j_gene: TRBJ2-7
CDR3nt: TGTGCCAGCAGCCCCGGACTGACGTACGAGCAGTACTTC
CDR3aa: CASSPGLTYEQYF

v_gene: TRBV6-5
abundance: once
d_gene: TRBD1
j_gene: TRBJ2-4
CDR3nt: TGTGCCAGCAGCTATAACCGACAGGGCGCCAAAAACATTCAGTACTTC
CDR3aa: CASSYNRQGAKNIQYF

v_gene: TRBV3-1
abundance: .
d_gene: .
j_gene: TRBJ2-2
CDR3nt: TGTGCCAGCAGCCAAGATTCTGGCACCGGGGAGCTGTTTTTT
CDR3aa: CASSQDSGTGELFF

v_gene: TRBV6-2/TRBV6-3
abundance: .
d_gene: .
j_gene: TRBJ2-5
CDR3nt: TGTGCCAGCAGTTATCTGACCCAAGAGACCCAGTACTTC
CDR3aa: CASSYLTQETQYF

v_gene: TRBV19
abundance: .
d_gene: TRBD2
j_gene: TRBJ2-3
CDR3nt: TGTGCCAGTAGTCCCCGGACTAGCGGCACAGATACGCAGTATTTT
CDR3aa: CASSPRTSGTDTQYF

v_gene: TRBV19
abundance: .
d_gene: .
j_gene: TRBJ1-2
CDR3nt: TGTGCCAGTAGCTGGTCTGGGGACTCTGTGGATGGCTACACCTTC
CDR3aa: CASSWSGDSVDGYTF

v_gene: TRBV15
abundance: .
d_gene: .
j_gene: TRBJ1-1
CDR3nt: TGTGCCACCAGCGCCTTGACTGAAGCTTTCTTT
CDR3aa: CATSALTEAFF

v_gene: TRBV12-3/TRBV12-4
abundance: few
d_gene: .
j_gene: TRBJ1-6
CDR3nt: TGTGCCAGCAGTTTAGCGGCCCATAATTCACCCCTCCACTTT
CDR3aa: CASSLAAHNSPLHF

v_gene: TRBV9
abundance: once
d_gene: TRBD1
j_gene: TRBJ2-5
CDR3nt: TGTGCCAGCAGCGTAGGGGACAGGGAGAAGACCCAGTACTTC
CDR3aa: CASSVGDREKTQYF

v_gene: TRBV20-1
abundance: .
d_gene: TRBD2
j_gene: TRBJ2-7
CDR3nt: TGCAGTGCTAGTGGGGTAGCGGGAGTCAACGAGCAGTACTTC
CDR3aa: CSASGVAGVNEQYF

v_gene: TRBV7-8
abundance: .
d_gene: .
j_gene: TRBJ2-1
CDR3nt: TGTGCCAGCAGCTTAGGTGGGCGGGGCTCCTACAATGAGCAGTTCTTC
CDR3aa: CASSLGGRGSYNEQFF

v_gene: TRBV28
abundance: .
d_gene: .
j_gene: TRBJ2-7
CDR3nt: TGTGCCAGCAGTCTTAACCCCCAGGGGAGGCCCCCTTTGGCCTACTACGAGCAGTACTTC
CDR3aa: CASSLNPQGRPPLAYYEQYF

v_gene: TRBV15
abundance: .
d_gene: .
j_gene: TRBJ2-1
CDR3nt: TGTGCCACCAGCAGAGGTCCCCAAGGTGAGCAGTTCTTC
CDR3aa: CATSRGPQGEQFF

v_gene: TRBV11-2
abundance: .
d_gene: .
j_gene: TRBJ1-2
CDR3nt: TGTGCCAGCAGCAACGGGGCAGTGGCCACTTTTAACTATGGCTACACCTTC
CDR3aa: CASSNGAVATFNYGYTF

v_gene: TRBV5-4
abundance: .
d_gene: TRBD1
j_gene: TRBJ1-6
CDR3nt: TGTGCCAGCAGCTTAAACAGGGGTTACAATTCACCCCTCCACTTT
CDR3aa: CASSLNRGYNSPLHF

v_gene: TRBV12-3/TRBV12-4
abundance: .
d_gene: .
j_gene: TRBJ1-1
CDR3nt: TGTGCCAGCACTGCGGGAGGAGGGAGGAACACTGAAGCTTTCTTT
CDR3aa: CASTAGGGRNTEAFF

v_gene: TRBV27
abundance: .
d_gene: .
j_gene: TRBJ2-1
CDR3nt: TGTGCCAGCAGTTTATGGGGGGCCAATGAGCAGTTCTTC
CDR3aa: CASSLWGANEQFF

v_gene: TRBV5-4
abundance: .
d_gene: .
j_gene: TRBJ2-1
CDR3nt: TGTGCCAGCAGCCGGCCAAAGTTCAGCTCCTACAATGAGCAGTTCTTC
CDR3aa: CASSRPKFSSYNEQFF

v_gene: TRBV2
abundance: .
d_gene: .
j_gene: TRBJ1-1
CDR3nt: TGTGCCAGCAGTGAAGCTGGCAGGATCAACACTGAAGCTTTCTTT
CDR3aa: CASSEAGRINTEAFF

v_gene: TRBV20-1
abundance: .
d_gene: TRBD2
j_gene: TRBJ2-1
CDR3nt: TGCAGTGCTAGAGTGCCGCGGGAGGATCACAATGAGCAGTTCTTC
CDR3aa: CSARVPREDHNEQFF

v_gene: TRBV9
abundance: .
d_gene: .
j_gene: TRBJ2-7
CDR3nt: TGTGCCAGCAGCGGCGAGGGCTACGAGCAGTACTTC
CDR3aa: CASSGEGYEQYF

v_gene: TRBV30
abundance: .
d_gene: TRBD1
j_gene: TRBJ1-5
CDR3nt: TGTGCCTGGAGTAGTGGAACAGGGGGTCAGCCCCAGCATTTT
CDR3aa: CAWSSGTGGQPQHF

v_gene: TRBV7-9
abundance: .
d_gene: .
j_gene: TRBJ1-3
CDR3nt: TGTGCCAGCAGCGCCTATCATGGGGACACCATATATTTT
CDR3aa: CASSAYHGDTIYF

v_gene: TRBV2
abundance: .
d_gene: TRBD1
j_gene: TRBJ1-5
CDR3nt: TGTGCCAGCAGGTCAACAGGGGGTTGGAGTCAGCCCCAGCATTTT
CDR3aa: CASRSTGGWSQPQHF

v_gene: TRBV4-1
abundance: .
d_gene: TRBD1
j_gene: TRBJ2-7
CDR3nt: TGCGCCAGCAGCCCTAGAGGCAGGACAGGGGTTGACAACGAGCAGTACTTC
CDR3aa: CASSPRGRTGVDNEQYF

v_gene: TRBV4-3
abundance: .
d_gene: .
j_gene: TRBJ2-7
CDR3nt: TGCGCCAGCAGCCAAGATGAGGGGGAACCCCCTAAAGAGCAGTACTTC
CDR3aa: CASSQDEGEPPKEQYF

v_gene: TRBV19
abundance: .
d_gene: .
j_gene: TRBJ1-1
CDR3nt: TGTGCCAGTAGTTCGGGCAACCTGTTACGGAAAAACACTGAAGCTTTCTTT
CDR3aa: CASSSGNLLRKNTEAFF

v_gene: TRBV7-3
abundance: .
d_gene: .
j_gene: TRBJ2-2
CDR3nt: TGTGCCAGCAGCTTACTAGTTGGCACCGGGGAGCTGTTTTTT
CDR3aa: CASSLLVGTGELFF

v_gene: TRBV20-1
abundance: .
d_gene: .
j_gene: TRBJ2-5
CDR3nt: TGCAGTGCTAGAGGTGGGGACCGTCGGGAGACCCAGTACTTC
CDR3aa: CSARGGDRRETQYF

v_gene: TRBV20-1
abundance: .
d_gene: TRBD1
j_gene: TRBJ1-5
CDR3nt: TGCAGTGCTAGTACCGGGACAGGGGGCGCGGGGAGCAATCAGCCCCAGCATTTT
CDR3aa: CSASTGTGGAGSNQPQHF

v_gene: TRBV28
abundance: .
d_gene: .
j_gene: TRBJ2-2
CDR3nt: TGTGCCAGCAGCCCGGGACAGCGGGACACCGGGGAGCTGTTTTTT
CDR3aa: CASSPGQRDTGELFF

v_gene: TRBV6-5
abundance: .
d_gene: .
j_gene: TRBJ1-1
CDR3nt: TGTGCCAGCAGCGGGACGGAGAACACTGAAGCTTTCTTT
CDR3aa: CASSGTENTEAFF

v_gene: TRBV9
abundance: .
d_gene: .
j_gene: TRBJ1-1
CDR3nt: TGTGCCAGCAGTCCCTCAGTGGGGGCTTTCTTT
CDR3aa: CASSPSVGAFF

v_gene: TRBV7-6
abundance: .
d_gene: .
j_gene: TRBJ1-1
CDR3nt: TGTGCCAGCAAAGGCTCGGACACTGAAGCTTTCTTT
CDR3aa: CASKGSDTEAFF

v_gene: TRBV4-2
abundance: .
d_gene: .
j_gene: TRBJ2-5
CDR3nt: TGTGCCAGCAGCCAAAGGATGAGTGAGACCCAGTACTTC
CDR3aa: CASSQRMSETQYF

v_gene: TRBV5-6
abundance: once
d_gene: .
j_gene: TRBJ2-2
CDR3nt: TGTGCCAGCAGCCCTGCCAGCGCGAACACCGGGGAGCTGTTTTTT
CDR3aa: CASSPASANTGELFF

v_gene: TRBV24-1
abundance: .
d_gene: TRBD1
j_gene: TRBJ1-2
CDR3nt: TGTGCCACCAGTGAGGGACAGAACTATGGCTACACCTTC
CDR3aa: CATSEGQNYGYTF

v_gene: TRBV7-9
abundance: .
d_gene: .
j_gene: TRBJ1-1
CDR3nt: TGTGCCAGCAGCTTATCCGGGGAATACACTGAAGCTTTCTTT
CDR3aa: CASSLSGEYTEAFF

v_gene: TRBV6-2/TRBV6-3
abundance: .
d_gene: TRBD2
j_gene: TRBJ2-3
CDR3nt: TGTGCCAGCAGTAGCGGGGGGGCCACAGATACGCAGTATTTT
CDR3aa: CASSSGGATDTQYF

v_gene: TRBV24-1
abundance: once
d_gene: TRBD2
j_gene: TRBJ2-1
CDR3nt: TGTGCCACCAGTGATTGGACTAGCGGGGAGCAGTTCTTC
CDR3aa: CATSDWTSGEQFF

v_gene: TRBV27
abundance: few
d_gene: .
j_gene: TRBJ1-1
CDR3nt: TGTGCCAGCAGTTTAGGGGGCTTGAACACTGAAGCTTTCTTT
CDR3aa: CASSLGGLNTEAFF

v_gene: TRBV6-4
abundance: .
d_gene: .
j_gene: TRBJ1-5
CDR3nt: TGTGCCAGCAGTCCGGGGGGTAAGGGCAATCAGCCCCAGCATTTT
CDR3aa: CASSPGGKGNQPQHF